These 6 T cell receptor beta chains were all obtained from the same sample, sequenced in a study of blood T cell repertoires in COVID-19 (dated by TCRdb to 2020 to 2022). Libraries were constructed by the immunoSEQ multiplex PCR assay. TCRdb took this table from immuneACCESS and kept in-frame rearrangements with V and J called. Such tables lack part of the clones; where checked against another copy, unresolved V genes explain under half of the gap, and the rest is unexplained. Present in this sample are 200,000 to 250,000 clones, approximately 80% of which were seen just once. Approximately 3.2% of the sample is held by the ten biggest clonotypes. The material sequenced was peripheral blood. These receptors were collected from a young woman with acute or convalescent COVID-19.

The chain links TRBV4-3 to TRBJ1-2; D may be TRBD1 (6 bases). CDR1 and CDR2 (germline): LGHNA, YSLEER. CDR3 size: 17 residues. Trimming cost V 3 bases and J 7 bases, with 24 bases left between them. The CDR3 region is CASSQKTGTTNYGGYTF. The CDR3 DNA reads as TGCGCCAGCAGCCAGAAAACAGGGACCACTAACTATGGTGGCTACACCTTC.

The chain uses TRBV4-3 and TRBJ1-2; 11 bases align to TRBD1. V gave up 4 bases and J gave up 3 bases; unmatched junction bases: 7. Germline V lookup: CDR1 LGHNA, CDR2 YSLEER. The CDR3 sequence is 16 residues long. The CDR3 reads CASSPWTGGMDYGYTF. In nucleotides, the CDR3 is TGCGCCAGCAGCCCCTGGACAGGGGGCATGGACTATGGCTACACCTTC.

This clone was seen a handful of times. The V and J genes are TRBV3-1 (or the pseudogene TRBV3-2) and TRBJ2-2, with TRBD1 identical over 9 bases. Germline trimming cut 4 bases from V and 3 bases from J; bases unmatched to any gene: 6. The germline V gene encodes CDR1 LGHDT and CDR2 YNNKEL (reference sequence). The CDR3 loop spans 16 amino acids. CDR3 loop: CASSLPGTGHTGELFF. CDR3 DNA: TGTGCCAGCAGCCTACCCGGGACAGGGCACACCGGGGAGCTGTTTTTT.

The rearrangement links TRBV6-5 to TRBJ2-3, with 11 bases identical to TRBD2. The germline CDR1 and CDR2 sequences are MNHEY and SVGAGI. Trimming cost V 10 bases and J 0 bases; bases outside gene matches: 3. This CDR3 spans 14 amino acids. Here the CDR3 reads CATRLAGSTDTQYF. CDR3 bases: TGTGCCACCCGACTAGCGGGGAGCACAGATACGCAGTATTTT.

The J gene is TRBJ1-1, the V gene TRBV28; D not certain. Germline-derived CDR1 and CDR2 are MDHEN and SYDVKM. V dropped 6 bases and J dropped 3 bases, with 14 bases sitting between them. The CDR3 contains 14 residues. The CDR3 nucleotides read TGTGCCAGCAGGGACGTCGGGCGGGACACTGAAGCTTTCTTT. Amino acids: CASRDVGRDTEAFF.

This clone was recorded only once. J is TRBJ2-1 and V is TRBV9; perhaps TRBD2 as D (5 bases). The CDR3 consists of 15 residues. Trimming removed 0 bases at V and 9 bases at J, with 16 bases between. CDR1 is SGDLS and CDR2 is YYNGEE in the germline V gene. The CDR3 region is CASSVDVVGVGEQFF. CDR3 DNA: TGTGCCAGCAGCGTAGACGTTGTGGGAGTGGGTGAGCAGTTCTTC.